This entry is about one TCR beta chain. The data belong to a study of blood T cell repertoires in COVID-19. Background on the study: Collection of acute and convalescent COVID-19 samples took place in the United States, Italy and Spain. PBMCs, B-cell-depleted T cells, or T cells provided the cDNA or gDNA that made up the material.

In the authors' workflow: Amplification of reference gene primers was used by the study to estimate nucleated cell counts. The data were produced by immunoSEQ multiplex PCR, yet TCRdb's version contains in-frame clones alone and is incomplete. V and J calls and clone size are copied from that table; D and trimming were computed from the DNA. Here the sample spans under 60,000 clones, roughly 88% being singletons. CDR3 length equals 15 residues. The junction had 7 bases not matched to a gene; V was cut back by 4 bases and J by 5 bases. The germline V gene encodes CDR1 LGHNA and CDR2 YSLEER. Material for sequencing was peripheral blood. V gene TRBV4-3 combines with J gene TRBJ2-3, with 9 bases identical to TRBD1. This clonotype originated in a man in his sixties or seventies with acute or convalescent COVID-19. This CDR3 reads CASSPLGQGVDTQYF. The CDR3 nucleotides are TGCGCCAGCAGCCCCCTGGGACAGGGAGTAGATACGCAGTATTTT.